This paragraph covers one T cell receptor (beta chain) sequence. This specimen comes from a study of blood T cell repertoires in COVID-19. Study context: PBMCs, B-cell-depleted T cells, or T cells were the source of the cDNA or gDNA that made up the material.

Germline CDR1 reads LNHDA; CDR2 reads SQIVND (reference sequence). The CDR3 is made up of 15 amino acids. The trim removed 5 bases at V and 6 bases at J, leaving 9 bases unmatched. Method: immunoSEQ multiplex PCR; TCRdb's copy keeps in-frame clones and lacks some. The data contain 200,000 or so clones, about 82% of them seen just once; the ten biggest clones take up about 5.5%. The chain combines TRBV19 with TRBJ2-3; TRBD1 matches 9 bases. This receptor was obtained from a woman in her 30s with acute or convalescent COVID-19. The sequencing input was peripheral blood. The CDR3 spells CASSPRLQGADTQYF. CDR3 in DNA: TGTGCCAGTAGTCCCAGGTTACAGGGGGCTGATACGCAGTATTTT.